Each of the 16 T cell receptor beta chains below was sequenced from the same sample in a study of neoadjuvant anti-PD-1 for oral cavity cancer. Only in-frame clones appear in the TCRdb table, and some are missing; sequencing was by immunoSEQ multiplex PCR. The profile shows 6,500 to 8,500 clones, over 45% of them singletons. The sequences come from tumor tissue, collected before nivolumab (anti-PD-1) treatment. These TCRs come from a person between 40 and 85 years old with oral cavity squamous cell carcinoma.

This chain joins TRBV5-5 and TRBJ1-2; D is uncertain. V was clipped by 3 bases and J by 4 bases, with 16 bases between them. This CDR3 is 15 amino acids long. The germline CDR1 and CDR2 sequences are SGHKS and YYEKEE (reference sequence). CDR3 sequence (DNA): TGTGCCAGCAGCTCGGAAGGTGCCGGGTTCTATGGCTACACCTTC. Translating gives CASSSEGAGFYGYTF.

CDR3 coding DNA: TGTGCCAGCAGTAGGACAGGGTCCCTCTTCTACGAGCAGTACTTC. The encoded protein is CASSRTGSLFYEQYF. The genes are TRBV28 and TRBJ2-7, with 8 bases identical to TRBD1. The V segment lost 5 bases and the J segment 3 bases; nucleotides outside the gene matches: 9. The germline V gene has CDR1 MDHEN and CDR2 SYDVKM. CDR3 length equals 15 residues.

This clone was detected only a few times. This chain connects TRBV5-4 to TRBJ2-7; D could derive from TRBD1 or TRBD2 (5 bases each). The CDR3 consists of 16 residues. Germline CDR1 SGHNT, CDR2 YYREEE (reference sequence). Deletions cut 4 bases from V and 0 bases from J, with 17 bases between. The CDR3 nucleotides are TGTGCCAGCAGCCCTATCGACACGGGGACCTCCTACGAGCAGTACTTC. Its translation is CASSPIDTGTSYEQYF.

This clone has a handful of counts. This chain uses TRBV5-1 with TRBJ1-2; 7 nucleotides align to TRBD1. The V gene end was trimmed by 3 bases and the J gene end by 3 bases; junction bases not matched to a gene: 5. Germline CDR1 and CDR2: SGHRS and YFSETQ. The CDR3 contains 14 residues. The CDR3 region is CASSSSGGDYGYTF. The CDR3 nucleotides read TGCGCCAGCAGCTCATCAGGGGGAGACTATGGCTACACCTTC.

J is TRBJ1-5 and V is TRBV25-1, with 9 bases lining up with TRBD1. J lost 7 bases, V lost 4 bases, and 5 bases had no gene match. CDR3 length equals 14 residues. The germline CDR1 and CDR2 sequences are MGHDK and SYGVNS. As DNA, the CDR3 is TGTGCCAGCAGTGCCGGGACAGGGTCCCAGCCCCAGCATTTT. Protein product: CASSAGTGSQPQHF.

The chain combines TRBV28 with TRBJ1-1, with D possibly matching TRBD1 (5 bases). The CDR3 runs to 11 residues. Between the trimmed V and J ends, which lost 7 bases and 3 bases, there was a span of 6 bases. Germline CDR1 MDHEN, CDR2 SYDVKM. In DNA form, the CDR3 reads TGTGCCAGCAAGGGGTACACTGAAGCTTTCTTT. It is translated as CASKGYTEAFF.

The gene calls are TRBV9 and TRBJ1-3, with unresolved D. From germline, CDR1 is SGDLS and CDR2 YYNGEE. The CDR3 loop spans 15 amino acids. V was clipped by 1 base and J by 0 bases, with 8 bases between them. The DNA of the CDR3 is TGTGCCAGCAGCGTAAAATCAGGCTCTGGAAACACCATATATTTT. It is translated as CASSVKSGSGNTIYF. Full variable domain (outside the CDR3, taken from reference TRBV9 and TRBJ1-3): DSGVTQTPKHLITATGQRVTLRCSPRSGDLSVYWYQQSLDQGLQFLIQYYNGEERAKGNILERFSAQQFPDLHSELNLSSLELGDSALYFCASSVKSGSGNTIYFGEGSWLTVV.

The chain links TRBV5-1 to TRBJ2-7; a possible D gene is TRBD1 (6 bases). The CDR3 totals 16 residues. Trimming removed 1 base from V and 0 bases from J, with 14 bases in between. The germline gives CDR1 SGHRS, CDR2 YFSETQ. The CDR3 bases are TGCGCCAGCAGCTTGTCAGGGACACAGCTCTCCTACGAGCAGTACTTC. Protein: CASSLSGTQLSYEQYF.

This clone occurred a few times. CDR3 region: CSVAPRNTEAFF. The CDR3, as DNA: TGCAGCGTTGCACCTCGTAACACTGAAGCTTTCTTT. The chain recombines TRBV29-1 with TRBJ1-1; D is ambiguous. CDR1 is SQVTM and CDR2 is ANQGSEA in the germline V gene. Trimming pared 4 bases from V and 2 bases from J, leaving 8 bases between. This CDR3 region has 12 residues.

The chain couples TRBV5-1 to TRBJ2-7; TRBD2 might be the D (6 bases). Germline CDR1 reads SGHRS; CDR2 reads YFSETQ. The CDR3 length is 15 residues. The germline V and J ends were trimmed by 3 bases and 0 bases, with 13 bases remaining between them. CDR3 residues: CASSSDLTSSYEQYF. The CDR3 nucleotides are TGCGCCAGCAGCTCCGACCTGACTAGCTCCTACGAGCAGTACTTC.

This clone was recorded a few times. J is TRBJ2-2 and V is TRBV11-3; TRBD2 matches at 12 bases. CDR1 SGHNT and CDR2 YENEEA come from the germline V gene. The CDR3 contains 14 residues. V gave up 5 bases and J gave up 8 bases; unmatched junction bases: 3. The CDR3 bases are TGTGCCAGCAGCACCGGGACTAGCGGGGGGGAGCTGTTTTTT. Its protein product is CASSTGTSGGELFF.

The chain recombines TRBV19 with TRBJ2-2; 10 bases map to TRBD1. Germline CDR1 LNHDA, CDR2 SQIVND (reference sequence). J was trimmed by 7 bases and V by 8 bases; bases with no gene match: 4. The CDR3 covers 13 residues. The DNA of the CDR3 is TGTGCCAGTGCGGGGACAGGGGACGGGGAGCTGTTTTTT. It specifies CASAGTGDGELFF.

The chain recombines TRBV5-4 with TRBJ2-2, with 7 bases lining up with TRBD1. With 0 bases clipped from V and 7 bases from J, the junction kept 3 bases outside the gene matches. This CDR3 is 14 amino acids long. Germline CDR1 and CDR2: SGHNT and YYREEE (reference sequence). CDR3 in DNA: TGTGCCAGCAGCTTGGAGGGGGCCAGCGGGGAGCTGTTTTTT. Amino acids: CASSLEGASGELFF.

The V call is TRBV25-1, the J call TRBJ2-7; 11 bases agree with TRBD2. V shed 4 bases, J shed 3 bases, and the junction held 5 bases outside the gene matches. CDR1 and CDR2 (germline): MGHDK, SYGVNS. The CDR3 sequence is 15 residues long. The CDR3 coding sequence is TGTGCCAGCAGTGGCCGGACTAGCGGGTTCTACGAGCAGTACTTC. It encodes CASSGRTSGFYEQYF.

The chain is built from TRBV4-2 and TRBJ1-1; 8 nucleotides agree with TRBD1. The CDR3 spans 15 residues. Trimming removed 5 bases from V and 1 base from J; junction bases left unmatched: 6. Germline V gives CDR1 LGHNA, CDR2 YNFKEQ. The CDR3 is CASSSMTGENTEAFF. The CDR3 DNA sequence: TGTGCCAGCAGCTCAATGACAGGGGAGAACACTGAAGCTTTCTTT.

This chain uses TRBV20-1 with TRBJ2-7; D remains unclear. Trimming cost V 0 bases and J 6 bases, with 6 bases left between them. The CDR3 has 11 amino acids. In germline, CDR1 is DFQATT, CDR2 SNEGSKA (reference sequence). The DNA for the CDR3 is TGCAGTGCTAGAGACCCACGCGAGCAGTACTTC. Encoded protein: CSARDPREQYF.